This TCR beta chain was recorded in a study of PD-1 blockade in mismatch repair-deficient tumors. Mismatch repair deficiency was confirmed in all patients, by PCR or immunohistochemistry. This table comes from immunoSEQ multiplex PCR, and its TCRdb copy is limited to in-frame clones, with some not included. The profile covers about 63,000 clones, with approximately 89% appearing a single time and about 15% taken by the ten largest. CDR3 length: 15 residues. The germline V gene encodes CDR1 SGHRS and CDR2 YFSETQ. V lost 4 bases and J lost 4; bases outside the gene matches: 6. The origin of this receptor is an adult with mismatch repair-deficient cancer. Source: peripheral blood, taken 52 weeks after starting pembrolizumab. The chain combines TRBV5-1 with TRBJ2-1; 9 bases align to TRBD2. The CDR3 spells CASSPMAGGYNEQFF. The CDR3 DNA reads TGCGCCAGCAGCCCAATGGCGGGAGGGTACAATGAGCAGTTCTTC.